This T cell receptor (beta chain) comes out of a study of siplizumab effects on memory and regulatory T cells. Points from the study as a whole: Treg origin accounted for an average of around 67% of mappable alloreactive CD4+ clones with siplizumab and 25% to 30% in controls. Major contributors to the alloresponse seemed to be naive T cells, which also appeared more diverse than memory cells. With siplizumab, cumulative frequency of CD4+ memory-derived alloreactive sequences dropped significantly.

The assay covered around 9.1 x 10^4 TCR templates per sample. Here immunoSEQ multiplex PCR was the method, and the copy in TCRdb shows in-frame clones only, minus some. The sample gives approximately 94,000 clones, about 94% of which show up once; 1% to 1.5% is in the top ten. Concerning this clone itself: Antigen unknown.

Germline lookup yields CDR1 LNHDA and CDR2 SQIVND (reference sequence). Losses at the gene ends were 5 bases for V and 3 bases for J; bases not matched to a gene: 2. The CDR3 extends over 14 amino acids. This chain connects TRBV19 to TRBJ2-2; 8 nucleotides align to TRBD1. The sequenced material came from non-Treg CD4+ T cells sorted from blood. The sequence came from a human donor in good health. CDR3 nucleotide sequence: TGTGCCAGTAGTGAACAGGGGGACACCGGGGAGCTGTTTTTT. It specifies CASSEQGDTGELFF.